Shown below are 5 T cell receptor beta chains from a single sample sequenced in a study of T cells expressing NK-cell markers (dated by TCRdb to 2018 to 2020). Library preparation employed 5' RACE. For sequencing, an Illumina HiSeq 2000 was employed. TCRdb reprocessed the public reads and reports one entry per CDR3 protein sequence, without DNA. The table for this sample shows around 100,000 distinct CDR3 sequences. Jointly, the top ten make up roughly 20% of the sample. Sequenced: blood T cells: a sorted CD56 or NKG2C T cell subset, CD4+ or CD8+ T cells, or bulk PBMC T cells (not recorded which). The receptor source for this set is a woman between 18 and 70 years old in good health.

The V call is TRBV9, the J call TRBJ2-1; TCRdb outputs TRBD1, but without DNA this stays unchecked. Germline CDR1 is SGDLS and CDR2 is YYNGEE. The CDR3 has 12 residues. The CDR3 sequence is CASSFPGDEQFF.

The V and J genes are TRBV27 and TRBJ2-5; TCRdb designates TRBD1, a call that cannot be tested without DNA. Germline V lookup: CDR1 MNHEY, CDR2 SMNVEV (reference sequence). The CDR3 has 14 residues. This CDR3 is CASSLTSGLETQYF.

The chain recombines TRBV7-3 with TRBJ2-1; the TCRdb D gene call, TRBD2, has no DNA to confirm it. CDR3 length: 15 amino acids. CDR1 SGHTA and CDR2 FQGTGA come from the germline V gene. CDR3 region: CASSQGTSGSHEQFF. Full variable domain (missing parts from reference TRBV7-3 and TRBJ2-1): GAGVSQTPSNKVTEKGKYVELRCDPISGHTALYWYRQSLGQGPEFLIYFQGTGAADDSGLPNDRFFAVRPEGSVSTLKIQRTERGDSAVYLCASSQGTSGSHEQFFGPGTRLTVL.

The chain recombines TRBV7-6 with TRBJ2-2; TCRdb indicates TRBD2, and absent DNA this call remains unverified. There are 14 residues in the CDR3. The germline V gene has CDR1 SGHVS and CDR2 FNYEAQ. The CDR3 sequence: CASSLEGGAGELFF.

The chain joins TRBV29-1 to TRBJ2-3; the D call from TCRdb, TRBD2, cannot be confirmed without DNA. Germline V gives CDR1 SQVTM, CDR2 ANQGSEA. The CDR3 consists of 15 residues. CDR3: CSATRTASSTDTQYF.